These T cell receptor beta chains were read from a single sample in a study of cytomegalovirus exposure and HLA in healthy donors. This table comes from immunoSEQ multiplex PCR, and its TCRdb copy is limited to in-frame clones, with some not included. The table shows over 150,000 clones, with 85% occurring only once. Sequencing used PBMCs. These receptors all stem from a man younger than 35 in good health and CMV-seropositive. The CDR3 runs from the conserved cysteine through the conserved F or W. Each record gives: J gene, D gene, V gene, clone size, CDR3 length, CDR3 protein, CDR3 DNA. D genes are given only for firm matches. Only some rows state a clone size, as once, few, many or a class for expanded clones.

>TRBJ2-7|TRBD2|TRBV19|-|13
CATSSGGYYEQYF
TGTGCCACCTCAAGCGGGGGATACTACGAGCAGTACTTC
>TRBJ1-4|-|TRBV7-9|-|14
CASSLLGLNEKLFF
TGTGCCAGCAGCTTACTGGGGCTTAATGAAAAACTGTTTTTT
>TRBJ2-7|-|TRBV30|-|14
CAWSLEQGNDEQYF
TGTGCCTGGAGTCTTGAACAGGGAAACGACGAGCAGTACTTC
>TRBJ2-3|TRBD1|TRBV25-1|once|14
CASSRTGGTDTQYF
TGTGCCAGCAGTAGGACAGGGGGCACAGATACGCAGTATTTT
>TRBJ2-1|TRBD1|TRBV15|-|15
CATRPGQLDYNEQFF
TGTGCCACCAGACCGGGACAGCTAGATTACAATGAGCAGTTCTTC
>TRBJ1-3|TRBD1|TRBV6-1|-|16
CASSEDYRGPGNTIYF
TGTGCCAGCAGTGAAGATTACAGGGGGCCTGGAAACACCATATATTTT
>TRBJ2-7|TRBD1|TRBV7-8|-|13
CASSLGTGAEQYF
TGTGCCAGCAGCTTAGGGACAGGGGCCGAGCAGTACTTC
>TRBJ2-7|TRBD2|TRBV27|-|18
CASSLRLGGSGRSYEQYF
TGTGCCAGCAGTCTCCGCCTCGGGGGTAGCGGGAGATCCTACGAGCAGTACTTC
>TRBJ2-7|TRBD2|TRBV10-2|-|14
CASTGSGGGYEQYF
TGCGCCAGCACGGGTAGCGGGGGGGGCTACGAGCAGTACTTC
>TRBJ1-6|TRBD1|TRBV11-2|few|14
CASSLGQGRSPLHF
TGTGCCAGCAGCTTAGGACAGGGGCGATCACCCCTCCACTTT
>TRBJ2-3|TRBD1|TRBV4-1|-|13
CASSPWDRETQYF
TGCGCCAGCAGCCCCTGGGACAGAGAGACGCAGTATTTT
>TRBJ2-5|TRBD1|TRBV27|-|13
CASRTGGGETQYF
TGTGCCAGCAGAACAGGGGGCGGGGAGACCCAGTACTTC
>TRBJ2-5|TRBD2|TRBV11-2|-|13
CASRWRGGETQYF
TGTGCCAGCAGGTGGCGGGGGGGAGAGACCCAGTACTTC
>TRBJ1-1|-|TRBV28|-|11
CASKSGTEAFF
TGTGCCAGCAAGTCCGGCACTGAAGCTTTCTTT
>TRBJ1-1|-|TRBV11-1|-|13
CASSLDQTGEAFF
TGTGCCAGCAGCTTAGACCAGACAGGTGAAGCTTTCTTT
>TRBJ2-1|-|TRBV4-1|-|14
CASMGGTWSNEQFF
TGCGCCAGCATGGGGGGAACCTGGTCCAATGAGCAGTTCTTC
>TRBJ2-5|-|TRBV10-3|-|14
CAISEPGEEETQYF
TGTGCCATCAGTGAACCCGGTGAAGAAGAGACCCAGTACTTC
>TRBJ2-1|TRBD2|TRBV6-5|-|15
CASRPAGGGVNEQFF
TGTGCCAGCCGGCCAGCTGGCGGGGGGGTAAATGAGCAGTTCTTC
>TRBJ2-7|-|TRBV15|few|13
CATSRDPGYEQYF
TGTGCCACCAGCAGAGATCCGGGCTACGAGCAGTACTTC
>TRBJ2-7|-|TRBV5-1|-|14
CASSLEVTVREQYF
TGCGCCAGCAGCTTGGAGGTGACAGTTCGTGAGCAGTACTTC
>TRBJ2-7|TRBD2|TRBV11-2|-|16
CASSLGSSGYTYEQYF
TGTGCCAGCAGCTTAGGTAGTAGCGGGTATACCTACGAGCAGTACTTC
>TRBJ2-5|TRBD2|TRBV28|-|13
CASNTGGRETQYF
TGTGCCAGCAACACGGGAGGACGGGAGACCCAGTACTTC
>TRBJ1-1|TRBD1|TRBV7-8|-|14
CASSSGTGNTEAFF
TGTGCCAGCAGCTCAGGGACAGGGAACACTGAAGCTTTCTTT
>TRBJ2-3|-|TRBV5-1|-|15
CASSLGPSVTDTQYF
TGCGCCAGCAGCTTGGGGCCTAGCGTCACAGATACGCAGTATTTT
>TRBJ1-6|-|TRBV27|-|15
CASSLFGGANSPLHF
TGTGCCAGCAGTTTATTTGGGGGCGCGAATTCACCCCTCCACTTT
>TRBJ2-5|TRBD1|TRBV11-2|-|18
CASSSLRGDRPYQETQYF
TGTGCCAGCAGCTCACTACGAGGGGACAGGCCGTACCAAGAGACCCAGTACTTC
>TRBJ2-4|-|TRBV28|-|19
CASSRIGGTNPLAKNIQYF
TGTGCCAGCAGTCGTATCGGCGGGACCAACCCCCTAGCCAAAAACATTCAGTACTTC
>TRBJ2-7|TRBD1|TRBV11-3|-|14
CASSSTGLSYEQYF
TGTGCCAGCAGCTCGACAGGGTTAAGCTACGAGCAGTACTTC
>TRBJ1-2|-|TRBV5-4|-|19
CASQPTAGGERGEHYGYTF
TGTGCCAGCCAACCCACGGCGGGGGGGGAGAGGGGAGAACACTATGGCTACACCTTC
>TRBJ2-5|-|TRBV6-5|-|15
CASSYSTTGRRTQYF
TGTGCCAGCAGTTACTCGACGACTGGGAGGAGGACCCAGTACTTC
>TRBJ2-7|TRBD2|TRBV18|-|13
CASSLRDYLEQYF
TGTGCCAGCTCCCTCCGGGACTACCTGGAGCAGTACTTC
>TRBJ2-3|TRBD2|TRBV6-1|-|18
CASSEPYVAGGYTDTQYF
TGTGCCAGCAGTGAACCATACGTAGCGGGAGGTTACACAGATACGCAGTATTTT
>TRBJ2-5|TRBD2|TRBV6-1|-|18
CASSAVQSGLAGEETQYF
TGTGCCAGCAGTGCGGTTCAATCCGGACTAGCGGGAGAAGAGACCCAGTACTTC
>TRBJ1-2|TRBD1|TRBV5-4|once|14
CASGAGQGALGYTF
TGTGCCAGCGGGGCCGGACAGGGGGCGCTTGGCTACACCTTC
>TRBJ2-7|TRBD1|TRBV11-2|-|15
CASSAPRDSKYEQYF
TGTGCCAGCAGCGCCCCCCGGGACAGCAAGTACGAGCAGTACTTC
>TRBJ1-1|-|TRBV6-5|-|15
CASSYSSQGYTEAFF
TGTGCCAGCAGTTACTCGAGTCAGGGGTACACTGAAGCTTTCTTT
>TRBJ2-5|-|TRBV15|-|16
CATSTGGTYAEGTQYF
TGTGCCACCAGCACCGGCGGGACCTACGCAGAGGGGACCCAGTACTTC
>TRBJ2-1|TRBD2|TRBV19|-|20
CASSPLLKRPRLAGDPRQFF
TGTGCCAGTAGTCCCCTCCTTAAACGACCCCGACTAGCGGGAGACCCACGCCAGTTCTTC
>TRBJ2-1|-|TRBV18|-|12
CASSPPGNEQFF
TGTGCCAGCTCACCCCCAGGCAATGAGCAGTTCTTC
>TRBJ1-1|-|TRBV30|-|16
CAWSPRSRGGNTEAFF
TGTGCCTGGAGCCCAAGGTCTAGGGGGGGGAACACTGAAGCTTTCTTT
>TRBJ1-3|-|TRBV7-9|-|14
CASSPQVSGNTIYF
TGTGCCAGCAGCCCTCAGGTCTCTGGAAACACCATATATTTT
>TRBJ2-5|-|TRBV5-1|-|12
CASGQREKTQYF
TGCGCCAGCGGACAGCGGGAAAAGACCCAGTACTTC
>TRBJ1-1|TRBD1|TRBV5-1|-|17
CASSQGQKQNLPEEAFF
TGCGCCAGCAGCCAGGGACAGAAACAGAACCTACCCGAAGAAGCTTTCTTT
>TRBJ1-1|-|TRBV5-4|-|14
CASSDGGGVTEAFF
TGTGCCAGCAGCGACGGAGGGGGGGTAACTGAAGCTTTCTTT
>TRBJ2-7|TRBD2|TRBV5-4|-|16
CASSTGLAGDRREQYF
TGTGCCAGCAGCACGGGACTAGCGGGAGATCGGCGCGAGCAGTACTTC
>TRBJ2-2|TRBD1|TRBV19|-|15
CASRPDRGWTGELFF
TGTGCCAGTAGGCCGGACAGGGGGTGGACCGGGGAGCTGTTTTTT
>TRBJ2-1|TRBD2|TRBV5-1|-|15
CASSGTSGGYNEQFF
TGCGCCAGCAGCGGGACTAGCGGGGGGTACAATGAGCAGTTCTTC
>TRBJ2-5|-|TRBV5-1|-|15
CASSLAAPSEETQYF
TGCGCCAGCAGCTTGGCCGCCCCCTCGGAGGAGACCCAGTACTTC
>TRBJ2-1|-|TRBV7-9|-|15
CASSLADLGRNEQFF
TGTGCCAGCAGCTTAGCGGACTTGGGGAGGAATGAGCAGTTCTTC
>TRBJ1-1|TRBD1|TRBV6-5|-|14
CASSTRDRGTEAFF
TGTGCCAGCAGTACCCGGGACAGGGGTACTGAAGCTTTCTTT
>TRBJ2-7|-|TRBV28|-|14
CASSFRGYSYEQYF
TGTGCCAGCAGTTTCCGGGGGTACTCCTACGAGCAGTACTTC
>TRBJ2-3|TRBD2|TRBV10-2|-|16
CASKEGAGGLLDTQYF
TGCGCCAGCAAGGAAGGAGCGGGGGGGCTCTTAGATACGCAGTATTTT
>TRBJ1-1|TRBD1|TRBV6-1|-|14
CASSWTGRDTEAFF
TGTGCCAGCAGCTGGACAGGGCGGGACACTGAAGCTTTCTTT
>TRBJ1-1|TRBD1|TRBV12-5|-|16
CASGLVIGTGSTEAFF
TGTGCTAGTGGTTTGGTAATAGGGACAGGGAGCACTGAAGCTTTCTTT
>TRBJ2-7|TRBD1|TRBV6-6|-|15
CASRGQGLAGNEQYF
TGTGCCAGCAGAGGACAGGGGCTCGCGGGAAACGAGCAGTACTTC